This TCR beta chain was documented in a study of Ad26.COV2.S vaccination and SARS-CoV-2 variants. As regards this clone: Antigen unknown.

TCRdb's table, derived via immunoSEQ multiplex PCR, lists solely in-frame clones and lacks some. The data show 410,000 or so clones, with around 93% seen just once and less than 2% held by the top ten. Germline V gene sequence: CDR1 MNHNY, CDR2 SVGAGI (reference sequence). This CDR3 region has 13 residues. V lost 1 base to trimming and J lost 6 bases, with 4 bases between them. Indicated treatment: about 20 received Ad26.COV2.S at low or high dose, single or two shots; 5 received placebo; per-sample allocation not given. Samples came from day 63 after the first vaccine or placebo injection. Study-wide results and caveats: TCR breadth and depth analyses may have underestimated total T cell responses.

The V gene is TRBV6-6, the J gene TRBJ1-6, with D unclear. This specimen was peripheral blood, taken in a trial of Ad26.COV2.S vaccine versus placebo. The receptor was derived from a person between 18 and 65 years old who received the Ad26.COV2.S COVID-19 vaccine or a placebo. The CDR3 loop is CASSYYSNSPLHF. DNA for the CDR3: TGTGCCAGCAGTTACTACTCTAATTCACCCCTCCACTTT.